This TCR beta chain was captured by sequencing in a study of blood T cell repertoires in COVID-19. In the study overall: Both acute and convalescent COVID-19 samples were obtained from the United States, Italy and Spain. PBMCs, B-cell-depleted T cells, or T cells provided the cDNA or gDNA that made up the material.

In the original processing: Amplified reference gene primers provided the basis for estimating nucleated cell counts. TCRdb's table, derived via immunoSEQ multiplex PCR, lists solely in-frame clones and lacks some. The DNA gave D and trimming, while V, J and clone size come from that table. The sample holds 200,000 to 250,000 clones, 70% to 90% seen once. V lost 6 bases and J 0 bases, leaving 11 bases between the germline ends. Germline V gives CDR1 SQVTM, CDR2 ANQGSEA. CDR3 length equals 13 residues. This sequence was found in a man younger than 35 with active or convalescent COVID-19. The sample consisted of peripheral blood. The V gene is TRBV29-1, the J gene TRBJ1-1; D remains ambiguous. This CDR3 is CSVEESMNTEAFF. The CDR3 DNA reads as TGCAGCGTGGAGGAGAGTATGAACACTGAAGCTTTCTTT.